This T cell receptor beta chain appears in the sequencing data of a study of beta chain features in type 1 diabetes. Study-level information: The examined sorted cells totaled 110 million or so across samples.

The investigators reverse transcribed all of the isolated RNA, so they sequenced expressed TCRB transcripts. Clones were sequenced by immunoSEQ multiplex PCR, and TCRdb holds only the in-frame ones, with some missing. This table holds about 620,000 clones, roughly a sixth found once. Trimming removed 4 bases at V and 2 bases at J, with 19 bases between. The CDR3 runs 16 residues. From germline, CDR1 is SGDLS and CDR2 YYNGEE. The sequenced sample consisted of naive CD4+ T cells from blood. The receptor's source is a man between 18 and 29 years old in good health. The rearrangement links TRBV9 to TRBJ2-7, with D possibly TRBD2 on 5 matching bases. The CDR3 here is CASSPHSGTGTYEQYF. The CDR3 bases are TGTGCCAGCAGCCCCCATTCCGGCACGGGAACCTACGAGCAGTACTTC.